This TCR beta chain was retrieved from a study of TIL therapy for anti-PD-1-resistant metastatic lung cancer (dated by TCRdb to 2020 to 2023). Some background on the complete study: Before any PD-1/PD-L1 blockade was given, tumors were harvested, nivolumab was then administered, and patients who progressed went on to receive lymphodepletion, an infusion of expanded TIL, and IL-2. Enrolled patients had a median age of approximately 49 years (range about 38-75) and a median tumor PD-L1 proportion score of less than 7%. Most of the cohort had lung adenocarcinoma, a handful of tumors were EGFR-mutant and two were ALK-rearranged, and half of the patients were current or former smokers. A median non-synonymous tumor mutation burden of approximately 1.5 mutations per megabase was determined across the cohort by whole-exome sequencing. T cell receptor beta sequencing of tumor and peripheral blood was used to follow clonotypes across the tumor, the expanded TIL product and serial blood samples. The paper as a whole reports these results and caveats: Generalizability was limited because the cohort was highly selected, with more treatment-naive, never-smoker and oncogene-addicted patients included than is typical. Infused TIL clonotypes partially replaced the baseline peripheral repertoire then decayed over months, with no apparent association between persistence and response. The study protocol defined all tumor marker inferences as exploratory.

In the paper's terms, the time point label means: pre-treatment sample, taken before nivolumab and TIL therapy. Between October 2017 and 2020, a dual-center phase I trial enrolled adults who had stage 4 NSCLC. The samples were obtained from a phase I trial that was single-arm and open-label and tested tumor-infiltrating lymphocyte therapy combined with nivolumab in advanced non-small cell lung cancer. Blood mononuclear cells from EDTA tubes were separated on a Ficoll gradient and snap-frozen as pellets, and DNA was extracted from the cells using a Qiagen mini-prep kit. TCR beta CDR3 regions were amplified from genomic DNA by bias-controlled multiplex PCR with the immunoSEQ v3 hsTCRB kit. TCR libraries were sequenced on an Illumina NextSeq 500 to approximately 2 million read pairs for survey level or 5-6 million for deep level. On the study's bioinformatics: Clonality was reported by immunoSEQ Analyzer software, which also assigned V, D and J genes and filtered out non-productive sequences. Repertoires were compared by productive Simpson clonality and by the Morisita overlap index of productive TRB rearrangements between infused TIL and blood. Absolute clonotype counts in blood were estimated by multiplying the lymphocyte count by the CD3+ fraction and by the productive frequency of the clone. Imported from immuneACCESS, the table was reduced by TCRdb to in-frame sequences with V and J called. These copies leave out some clones; in studies compared against another copy, an unresolved V gene accounts for under half, and the cause of the remainder is not known. That table supplies the V and J calls and clone size; D and trimming were determined from the DNA. The sample table contains about 50,000 clones; only one count was recorded for 70% to 85% of them. About 5% of the sample comes from the top ten.

CDR1 LGHNA and CDR2 YSLEER are derived from the germline V gene. The CDR3 numbers 12 residues from cysteine through phenylalanine. Kept here is only the CDR3 DNA, which spans 36 bases and is read in frame from base 1. In its sample, this clone was seen once. No antigen is known for it. One end of the junction does not line up with germline, which may come from a read error. Here the sequenced sample was blood, taken at baseline. This TCR was sampled from a woman aged 30 to 85 with non-small cell lung cancer. This receptor chain uses TRBV4-3 and TRBJ2-3; too little of a D gene remains to name it. The nucleotides are TGCGCCAGCAGTCAAGGCCCGGATACGCAGTATTTT. Translation gives CASSQGPDTQYF.